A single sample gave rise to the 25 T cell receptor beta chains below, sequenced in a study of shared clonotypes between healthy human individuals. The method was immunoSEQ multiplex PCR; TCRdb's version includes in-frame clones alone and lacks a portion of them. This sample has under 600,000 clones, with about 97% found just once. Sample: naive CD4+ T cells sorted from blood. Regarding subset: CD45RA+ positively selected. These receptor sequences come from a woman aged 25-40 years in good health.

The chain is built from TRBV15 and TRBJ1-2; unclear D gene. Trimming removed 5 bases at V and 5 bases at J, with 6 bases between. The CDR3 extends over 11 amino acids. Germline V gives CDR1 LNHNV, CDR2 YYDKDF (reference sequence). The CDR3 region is CATSGGYGYTF. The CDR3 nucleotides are TGTGCCACCAGCGGCGGGTATGGCTACACCTTC.

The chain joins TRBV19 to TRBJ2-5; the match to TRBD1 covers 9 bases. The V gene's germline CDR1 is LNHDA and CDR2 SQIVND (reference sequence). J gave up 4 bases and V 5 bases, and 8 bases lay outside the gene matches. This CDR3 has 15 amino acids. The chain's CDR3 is CASSPPGQGGETQYF. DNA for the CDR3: TGTGCCAGTAGTCCACCGGGACAGGGAGGAGAGACCCAGTACTTC.

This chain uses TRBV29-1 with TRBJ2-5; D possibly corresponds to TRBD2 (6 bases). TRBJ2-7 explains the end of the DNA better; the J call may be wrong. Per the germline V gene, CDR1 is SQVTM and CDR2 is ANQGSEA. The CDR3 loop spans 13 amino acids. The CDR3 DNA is TGCAGCGTCTCAGCGGGTAGCTTCTACGAGCAGTACTTC. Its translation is CSVSAGSFYEQYF.

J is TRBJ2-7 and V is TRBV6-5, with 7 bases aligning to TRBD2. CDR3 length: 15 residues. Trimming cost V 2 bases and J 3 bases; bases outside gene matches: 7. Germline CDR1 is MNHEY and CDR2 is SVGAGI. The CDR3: CASSYTMRGSYEQYF. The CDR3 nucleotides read TGTGCCAGCAGTTACACCATGCGGGGGAGCTACGAGCAGTACTTC.

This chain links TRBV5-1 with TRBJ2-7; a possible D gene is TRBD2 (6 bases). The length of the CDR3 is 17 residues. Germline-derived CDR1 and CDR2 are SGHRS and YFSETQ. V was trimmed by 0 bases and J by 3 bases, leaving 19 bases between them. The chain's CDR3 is CASSLDGVRAGYYEQYF. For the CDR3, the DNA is TGCGCCAGCAGCTTGGATGGGGTTCGGGCGGGATACTACGAGCAGTACTTC.

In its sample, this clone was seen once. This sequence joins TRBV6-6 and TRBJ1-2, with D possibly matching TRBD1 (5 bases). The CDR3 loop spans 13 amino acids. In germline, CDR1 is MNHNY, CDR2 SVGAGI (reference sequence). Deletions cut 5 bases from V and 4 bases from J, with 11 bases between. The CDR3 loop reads CASSGHDSYGYTF. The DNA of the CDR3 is TGTGCCAGCAGTGGACACGACAGCTATGGCTACACCTTC.

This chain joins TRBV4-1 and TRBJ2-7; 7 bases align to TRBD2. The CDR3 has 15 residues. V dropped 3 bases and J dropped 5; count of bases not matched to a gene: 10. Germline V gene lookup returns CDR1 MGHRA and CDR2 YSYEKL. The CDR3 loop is CASSQGREIRHEQYF. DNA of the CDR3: TGCGCCAGCAGCCAGGGGAGGGAAATCCGCCACGAGCAGTACTTC.

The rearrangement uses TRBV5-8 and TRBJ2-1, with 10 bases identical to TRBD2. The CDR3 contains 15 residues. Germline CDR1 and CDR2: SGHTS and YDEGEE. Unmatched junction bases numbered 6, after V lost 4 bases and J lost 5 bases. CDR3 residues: CASSLGLADDNEQFF. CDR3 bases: TGTGCCAGCAGCCTAGGACTAGCGGACGACAATGAGCAGTTCTTC.

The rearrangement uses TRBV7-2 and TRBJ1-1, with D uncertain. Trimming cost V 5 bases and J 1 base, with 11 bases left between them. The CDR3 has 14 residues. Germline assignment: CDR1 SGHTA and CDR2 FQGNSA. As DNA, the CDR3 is TGTGCCAGCAGCAGATTCGCTGAGAACACTGAAGCTTTCTTT. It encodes CASSRFAENTEAFF.

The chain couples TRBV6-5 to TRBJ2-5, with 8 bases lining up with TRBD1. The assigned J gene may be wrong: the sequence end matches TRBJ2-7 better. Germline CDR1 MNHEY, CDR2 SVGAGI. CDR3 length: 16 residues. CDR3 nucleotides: TGTGCCAGCAGTTATTCGAGGACAGGGCCCTCCTACGAGCAGTACTTC. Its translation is CASSYSRTGPSYEQYF.

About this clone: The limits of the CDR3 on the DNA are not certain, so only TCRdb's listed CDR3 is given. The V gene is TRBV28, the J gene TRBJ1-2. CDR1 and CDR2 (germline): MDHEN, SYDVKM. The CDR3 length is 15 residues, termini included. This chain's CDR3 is CASSFGSGGEYGYTF.

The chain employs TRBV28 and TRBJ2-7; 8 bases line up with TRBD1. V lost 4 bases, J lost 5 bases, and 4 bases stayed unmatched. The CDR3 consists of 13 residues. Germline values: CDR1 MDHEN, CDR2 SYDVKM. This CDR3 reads CASSSYRGDEQYF. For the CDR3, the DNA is TGTGCCAGCAGTTCGTACAGGGGGGACGAGCAGTACTTC.

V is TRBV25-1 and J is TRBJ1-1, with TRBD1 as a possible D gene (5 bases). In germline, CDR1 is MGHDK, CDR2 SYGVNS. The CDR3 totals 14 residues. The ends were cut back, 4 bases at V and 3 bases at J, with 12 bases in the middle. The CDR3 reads CASSAQGGHTEAFF. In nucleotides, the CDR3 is TGTGCCAGCAGTGCCCAGGGAGGGCACACTGAAGCTTTCTTT.

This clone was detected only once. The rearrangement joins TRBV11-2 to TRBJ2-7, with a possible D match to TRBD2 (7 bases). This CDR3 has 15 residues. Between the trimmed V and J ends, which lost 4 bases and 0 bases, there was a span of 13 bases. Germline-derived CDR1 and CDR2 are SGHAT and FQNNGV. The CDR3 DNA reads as TGTGCCAGCAGCTCGGGGGGACAAACCTCCTACGAGCAGTACTTC. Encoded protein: CASSSGGQTSYEQYF.

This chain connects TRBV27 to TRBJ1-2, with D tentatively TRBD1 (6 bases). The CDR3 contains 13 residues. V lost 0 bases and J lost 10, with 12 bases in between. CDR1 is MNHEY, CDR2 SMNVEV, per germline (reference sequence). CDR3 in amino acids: CASSLSPGVIYTF. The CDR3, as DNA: TGTGCCAGCAGTTTATCTCCAGGGGTTATCTACACCTTC.

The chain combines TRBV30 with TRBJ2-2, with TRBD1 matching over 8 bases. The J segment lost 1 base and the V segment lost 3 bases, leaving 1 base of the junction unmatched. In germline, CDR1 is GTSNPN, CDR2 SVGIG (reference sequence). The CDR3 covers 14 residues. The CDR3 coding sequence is TGTGCCTGGAGAACAGGGGGGAACACCGGGGAGCTGTTTTTT. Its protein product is CAWRTGGNTGELFF.

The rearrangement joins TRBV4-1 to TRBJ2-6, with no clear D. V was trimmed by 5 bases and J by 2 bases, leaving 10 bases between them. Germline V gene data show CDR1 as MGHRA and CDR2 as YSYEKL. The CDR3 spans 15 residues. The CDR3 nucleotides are TGCGCCAGCAGCAAAATCCCCACTGGGGCCAACGTCCTGACTTTC. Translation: CASSKIPTGANVLTF.

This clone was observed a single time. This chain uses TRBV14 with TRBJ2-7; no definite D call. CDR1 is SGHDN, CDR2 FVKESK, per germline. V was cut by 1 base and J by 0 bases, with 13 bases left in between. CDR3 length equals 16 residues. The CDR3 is CASSQVSRTGSYEQYF. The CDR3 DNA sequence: TGTGCCAGCAGCCAAGTCAGTCGGACGGGCTCCTACGAGCAGTACTTC.

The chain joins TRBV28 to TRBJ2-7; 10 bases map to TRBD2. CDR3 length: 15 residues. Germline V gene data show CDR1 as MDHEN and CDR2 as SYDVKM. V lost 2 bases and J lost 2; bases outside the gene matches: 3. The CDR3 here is CASSLVAGGTYEQYF. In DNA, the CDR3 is TGTGCCAGCAGTTTAGTAGCGGGAGGCACCTACGAGCAGTACTTC.

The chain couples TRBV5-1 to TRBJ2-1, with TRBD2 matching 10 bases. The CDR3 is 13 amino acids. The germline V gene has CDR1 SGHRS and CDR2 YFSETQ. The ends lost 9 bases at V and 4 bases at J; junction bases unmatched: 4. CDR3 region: CATRLAGYNEQFF. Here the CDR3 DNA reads TGCGCCACCAGACTAGCGGGTTACAATGAGCAGTTCTTC.

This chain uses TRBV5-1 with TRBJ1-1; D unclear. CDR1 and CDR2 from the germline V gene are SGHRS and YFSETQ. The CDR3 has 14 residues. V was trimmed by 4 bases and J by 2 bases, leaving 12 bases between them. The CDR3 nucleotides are TGCGCCAGCAGCCTTCCTGACATAAACACTGAAGCTTTCTTT. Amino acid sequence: CASSLPDINTEAFF.

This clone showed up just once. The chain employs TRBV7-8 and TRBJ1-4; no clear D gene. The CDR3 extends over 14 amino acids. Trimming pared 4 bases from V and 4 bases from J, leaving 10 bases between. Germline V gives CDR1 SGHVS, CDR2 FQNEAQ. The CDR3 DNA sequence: TGTGCCAGCAGCTCCCGGGATTTTAATGAAAAACTGTTTTTT. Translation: CASSSRDFNEKLFF.

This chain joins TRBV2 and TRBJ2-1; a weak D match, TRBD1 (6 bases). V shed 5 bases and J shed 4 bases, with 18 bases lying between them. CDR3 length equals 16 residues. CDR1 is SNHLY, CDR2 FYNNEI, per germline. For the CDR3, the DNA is TGTGCCAGCAGTTCTCTCACCGGGACACAATACAATGAGCAGTTCTTC. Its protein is CASSSLTGTQYNEQFF.

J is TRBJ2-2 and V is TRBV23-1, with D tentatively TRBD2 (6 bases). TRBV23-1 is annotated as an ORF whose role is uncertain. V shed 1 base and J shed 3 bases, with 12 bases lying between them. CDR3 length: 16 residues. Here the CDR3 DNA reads TGCGCCAGCAGTCAATTTAGACCGGGGGACACCGGGGAGCTGTTTTTT. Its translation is CASSQFRPGDTGELFF.

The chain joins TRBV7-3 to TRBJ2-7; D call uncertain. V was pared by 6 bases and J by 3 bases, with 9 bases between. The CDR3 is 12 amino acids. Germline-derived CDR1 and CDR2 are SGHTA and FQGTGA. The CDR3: CASRLVHYEQYF. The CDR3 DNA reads TGTGCCAGCAGGCTAGTACACTACGAGCAGTACTTC.